This TCR beta chain came from a study of cytomegalovirus exposure and HLA in healthy donors. Study as a whole: Most genotyped donors, around four fifths of more than 300, had Caucasian-associated genetic ancestry.

Study observations and caveats: Earlier analysis found most TCR beta V segments productive about 87% or about 30% of the time. Three chains tied to CMV proved CMV antigen-specific in vitro.

On this clone itself: Its target is unknown.

Though probably carrying unrecorded immune exposures, donors were nominally healthy at sampling. Germline CDR1 and CDR2: SNHLY and FYNNEI. The CDR3 is made up of 13 amino acids. Trimming took off 3 bases at V and 0 bases at J, with 4 bases between the two ends. A multiplex PCR was run with 60 Vbeta primers and 13 Jbeta primers. Assay used: immunoSEQ multiplex PCR; TCRdb lists only in-frame clones, some missing. This table holds some 130,000 clones, approximately 81% found once. The TCR was taken from a young man in good health and CMV-seronegative. Sequenced input: PBMCs. V is TRBV2 and J is TRBJ2-3; D not resolved. This chain's CDR3 is CASSDISTDTQYF. CDR3 DNA: TGTGCCAGCAGTGACATTAGCACAGATACGCAGTATTTT.